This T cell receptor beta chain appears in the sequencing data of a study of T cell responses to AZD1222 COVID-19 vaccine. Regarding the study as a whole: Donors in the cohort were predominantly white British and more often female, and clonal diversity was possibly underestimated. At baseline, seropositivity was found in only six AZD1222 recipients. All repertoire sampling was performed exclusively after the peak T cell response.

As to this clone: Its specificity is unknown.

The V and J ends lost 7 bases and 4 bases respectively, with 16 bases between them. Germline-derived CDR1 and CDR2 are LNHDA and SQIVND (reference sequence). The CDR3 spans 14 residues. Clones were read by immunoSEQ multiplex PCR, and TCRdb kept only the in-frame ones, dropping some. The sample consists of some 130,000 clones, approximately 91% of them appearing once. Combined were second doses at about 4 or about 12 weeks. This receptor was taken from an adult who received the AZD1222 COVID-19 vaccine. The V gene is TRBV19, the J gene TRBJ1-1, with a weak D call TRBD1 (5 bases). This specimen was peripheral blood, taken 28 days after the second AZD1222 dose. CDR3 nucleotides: TGTGCCAGTACATGGAGGCGGGGGGGCACTGAAGCTTTCTTT. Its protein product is CASTWRRGGTEAFF. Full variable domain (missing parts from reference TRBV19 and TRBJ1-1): DGGITQSPKYLFRKEGQNVTLSCEQNLNHDAMYWYRQDPGQGLRLIYYSQIVNDFQKGDIAEGYSVSREKKESFPLTVTSAQKNPTAFYLCASTWRRGGTEAFFGQGTRLTVV.